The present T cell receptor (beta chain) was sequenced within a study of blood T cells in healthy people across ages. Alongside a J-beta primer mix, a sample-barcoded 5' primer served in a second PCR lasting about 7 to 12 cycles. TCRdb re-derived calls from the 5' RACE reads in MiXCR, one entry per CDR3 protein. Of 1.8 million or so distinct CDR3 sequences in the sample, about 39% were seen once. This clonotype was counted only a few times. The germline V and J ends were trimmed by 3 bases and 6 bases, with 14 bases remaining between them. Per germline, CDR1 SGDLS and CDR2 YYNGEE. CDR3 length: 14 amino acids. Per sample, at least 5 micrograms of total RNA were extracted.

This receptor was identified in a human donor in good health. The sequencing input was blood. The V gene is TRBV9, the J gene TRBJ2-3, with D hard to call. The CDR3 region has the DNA TGTGCCAGCAGCGAGGCCCTCCTTTTGGATACGCAGTATTTT. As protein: CASSEALLLDTQYF.